The sample holds many counts of the clone carrying this TCR beta chain. Its antigen is currently unknown. The data are from a study of T cells in Graves' hyperthyroidism and ophthalmopathy. Whole-study findings and limits: By a 13 V-J model, ophthalmopathy was set apart from stable hyperthyroidism.

The trim removed 5 bases at V and 1 base at J, leaving 7 bases unmatched. CDR1 and CDR2 from the germline V gene are SGHAT and FQNNGV. CDR3 length equals 17 residues. Patients were excluded because of uncontrolled infection, other autoimmune disease, pregnancy or lactation. RNA transcripts yielded amplified TCR beta CDR3 regions. The HTBI primer set served for first-round RT-PCR of the TCR CDR3. TCRdb used MiXCR to reprocess the multiplex PCR reads, holding one entry per CDR3 protein. The sample has approximately 420,000 distinct CDR3 sequences, about 16% seen once. The clonotype was recovered from a woman in her thirties with Graves' hyperthyroidism. The chain is built from TRBV11-2 and TRBJ2-3; TRBD2 agrees at 12 bases. The specimen sequenced was blood. This chain's CDR3 is CASSPRLAGAGTDTQYF. CDR3 DNA: TGTGCCAGCAGCCCCAGACTAGCGGGAGCAGGCACAGATACGCAGTATTTT.